This T cell receptor (beta chain) was recorded in a study of cytomegalovirus exposure and HLA in healthy donors. Study-wide points: Three CMV-associated chains were confirmed in vitro to be specific for CMV antigens. Apparent HLA restriction characterized most CMV-associated TCR beta chains in a later analysis. No immune exposure information besides CMV serostatus was available. With DRB1 most and HLA-C fewest, TCR association rates differed between HLA loci in a later analysis.

A multiplex PCR was run with 60 Vbeta primers and 13 Jbeta primers. The repertoire was sequenced with immunoSEQ multiplex PCR; TCRdb's copy has only in-frame clones and lacks some. The sample lists some 120,000 clones; about 69% were seen once. Germline CDR1 reads SGHVS; CDR2 reads FNYEAQ. The CDR3 extends over 16 amino acids. The V gene end was trimmed by 2 bases and the J gene end by 7 bases; junction bases not matched to a gene: 11. As concerns this clone: Its cognate antigen is unknown.

What was sequenced was PBMCs. The chain employs TRBV7-6 and TRBJ1-5; TRBD1 agrees at 7 bases. The receptor was isolated from a woman between 18 and 30 years old in good health and CMV-seronegative. CDR3 nucleotides: TGTGCCAGCAGCTTACAACCACCGGGACAGAACCAGCCCCAGCATTTT. Translating it yields CASSLQPPGQNQPQHF.